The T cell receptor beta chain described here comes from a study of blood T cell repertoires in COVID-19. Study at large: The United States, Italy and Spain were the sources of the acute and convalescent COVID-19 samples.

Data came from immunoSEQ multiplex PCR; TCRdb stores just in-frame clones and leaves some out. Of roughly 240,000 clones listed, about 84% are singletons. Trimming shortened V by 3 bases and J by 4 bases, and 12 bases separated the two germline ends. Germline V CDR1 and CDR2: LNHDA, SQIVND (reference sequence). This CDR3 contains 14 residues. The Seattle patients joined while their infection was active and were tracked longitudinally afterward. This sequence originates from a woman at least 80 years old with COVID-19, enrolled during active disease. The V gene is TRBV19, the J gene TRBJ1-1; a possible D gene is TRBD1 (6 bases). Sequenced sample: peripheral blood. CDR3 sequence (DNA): TGTGCCAGTAGTATTACAGGGCTGAGCACTGAAGCTTTCTTT. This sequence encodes CASSITGLSTEAFF. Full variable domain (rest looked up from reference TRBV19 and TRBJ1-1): DGGITQSPKYLFRKEGQNVTLSCEQNLNHDAMYWYRQDPGQGLRLIYYSQIVNDFQKGDIAEGYSVSREKKESFPLTVTSAQKNPTAFYLCASSITGLSTEAFFGQGTRLTVV.